A single sample gave rise to the 20 T cell receptor beta chains below, sequenced in a study of T cells in tuberculosis. Time point reported: new active TB diagnosis, blood taken before or within 7 days of starting treatment. Profiled with immunoSEQ multiplex PCR; TCRdb holds only in-frame clones, not every one. The sample shows 25,000 to 35,000 clones, roughly 94% of them seen only once. The sequencing used PBMCs, collected at tuberculosis diagnosis. The receptors come from an adult with tuberculosis. Some clones in this sample may be carry-over from other donors' samples.

J is TRBJ1-3 and V is TRBV5-1, with D possibly TRBD1 on 5 matching bases. Germline V lookup: CDR1 SGHRS, CDR2 YFSETQ. Trimming removed 6 bases at V and 3 bases at J, with 10 bases between. This CDR3 has 13 residues. CDR3 sequence: CASTAGGGNTIYF. CDR3 nucleotides: TGCGCCAGCACCGCGGGGGGTGGAAACACCATATATTTT.

This chain links TRBV5-1 with TRBJ1-2, with D unclear. V gave up 0 bases and J gave up 7 bases, with 7 bases separating them. This CDR3 has 12 amino acids. Germline CDR1 is SGHRS and CDR2 is YFSETQ. Here the CDR3 reads CASSLDRRGYTF. The CDR3 DNA sequence: TGCGCCAGCAGCTTGGACAGACGTGGCTACACCTTC.

V usage is TRBV2 and J usage is TRBJ1-1, with D possibly TRBD1 on 5 matching bases. V gave up 7 bases and J gave up 1 base, with 16 bases separating them. Germline assignment: CDR1 SNHLY and CDR2 FYNNEI. The CDR3 is 15 amino acids. CDR3 sequence: CASTLGGTGNTEAFF. The CDR3 DNA reads as TGTGCCAGCACCCTAGGAGGGACGGGGAACACTGAAGCTTTCTTT.

V usage is TRBV2 and J usage is TRBJ1-2; possible D gene TRBD1, 6 bases. The CDR3 runs 14 residues. Germline values: CDR1 SNHLY, CDR2 FYNNEI. The V end lost 8 bases, the J end lost 6 bases, and 19 bases lay between the germline ends. CDR3 DNA: TGTGCCAGCTTCGGGGGGCGCGCTATGGATGGCTACACCTTC. Amino acid sequence: CASFGGRAMDGYTF.

This chain connects TRBV18 to TRBJ1-1; D not resolved. The CDR3 consists of 12 residues. V was pared by 3 bases and J by 11 bases, with 13 bases between. Germline loops: CDR1 KGHSH, CDR2 LQKENI. CDR3 sequence: CASSPPGRWAFF. CDR3 in DNA: TGTGCCAGCTCACCGCCGGGTCGGTGGGCTTTCTTT.

This chain connects TRBV10-3 to TRBJ2-2, with 8 bases fitting TRBD2. Germline V gene lookup returns CDR1 ENHRY and CDR2 SYGVKD. V gave up 11 bases and J gave up 2 bases; unmatched junction bases: 7. The CDR3 totals 14 residues. The CDR3: CAAALAENTGELFF. The CDR3 DNA sequence: TGTGCCGCCGCACTAGCGGAAAACACCGGGGAGCTGTTTTTT.

This chain connects TRBV27 to TRBJ2-7, with TRBD1 matching 9 bases. V shed 2 bases, J shed 3 bases, and the junction held 2 bases outside the gene matches. The germline CDR1 and CDR2 sequences are MNHEY and SMNVEV (reference sequence). This CDR3 has 14 residues. The CDR3 sequence: CASSLGTGHYEQYF. The CDR3 coding sequence is TGTGCCAGCAGTTTAGGGACAGGGCACTACGAGCAGTACTTC.

The genes are TRBV5-1 and TRBJ1-1; maybe TRBD1 (6 bases). Germline V gives CDR1 SGHRS, CDR2 YFSETQ. V lost 0 bases and J lost 0, with 6 bases in between. The CDR3 is made up of 14 amino acids. CDR3 in DNA: TGCGCCAGCAGCTTGGGACAGGTGAACACTGAAGCTTTCTTT. Translation gives CASSLGQVNTEAFF.

V is TRBV25-1 and J is TRBJ2-1; 10 bases fit TRBD1. The CDR3 is made up of 15 amino acids. The junction had 9 bases not matched to a gene; V was cut back by 6 bases and J by 7 bases. The germline CDR1 and CDR2 sequences are MGHDK and SYGVNS. CDR3 residues: CASRMGTGANNEQFF. The CDR3 nucleotides are TGTGCCAGCAGGATGGGGACAGGGGCTAATAATGAGCAGTTCTTC. The variable domain in full, completed from reference TRBV25-1 and TRBJ2-1, reads EADIYQTPRYLVIGTGKKITLECSQTMGHDKMYWYQQDPGMELHLIHYSYGVNSTEKGDLSSESTVSRIRTEHFPLTLESARPSHTSQYLCASRMGTGANNEQFFGPGTRLTVL.

The rearrangement joins TRBV5-1 to TRBJ2-1; the match to TRBD1 covers 10 bases. There are 19 residues in the CDR3. CDR1 and CDR2 from the germline V gene are SGHRS and YFSETQ. Trimming at V came to 4 bases and at J to 3 bases, leaving 16 bases not matched to a gene. As DNA, the CDR3 is TGCGCCAGCAGCCGACGGGACAGGGGCCCGCTCTCTCTCTACAATGAGCAGTTCTTC. Its translation: CASSRRDRGPLSLYNEQFF.

The chain uses TRBV7-2 and TRBJ1-5; 8 bases match TRBD1. J was trimmed by 5 bases and V by 1 base; bases with no gene match: 7. CDR1 and CDR2 from the germline V gene are SGHTA and FQGNSA. The CDR3 extends over 16 amino acids. In nucleotides, the CDR3 is TGTGCCAGCAGCTTAGGTGGACAGGGCATACATCAGCCCCAGCATTTT. This translates into CASSLGGQGIHQPQHF.

The chain combines TRBV6-5 with TRBJ2-3, with D possibly matching TRBD2 (5 bases). Looked up from germline, CDR1 is MNHEY and CDR2 is SVGAGI. Trimming pared 0 bases from V and 4 bases from J, leaving 11 bases between. The CDR3 is made up of 15 amino acids. The CDR3 sequence: CASSYSDSGADTQYF. DNA of the CDR3: TGTGCCAGCAGTTACTCGGACTCCGGCGCAGATACGCAGTATTTT.

The J gene is TRBJ2-3, the V gene TRBV19; 10 nucleotides align to TRBD1. The germline V gene encodes CDR1 LNHDA and CDR2 SQIVND (reference sequence). V dropped 5 bases and J dropped 1; count of bases not matched to a gene: 0. The CDR3 contains 14 residues. This CDR3 reads CASSGTGGTDTQYF. CDR3 nucleotide sequence: TGTGCCAGTAGTGGGACAGGGGGCACAGATACGCAGTATTTT.

CDR3 DNA: TGTGCCAGCATACCGAGGGGGACTAGCGGGGGGTACGAGCAGTACTTC. Translated: CASIPRGTSGGYEQYF. This chain links TRBV2 with TRBJ2-7, with 15 bases identical to TRBD2. The length of the CDR3 is 16 residues. Per germline, CDR1 SNHLY and CDR2 FYNNEI. V dropped 7 bases and J dropped 4; count of bases not matched to a gene: 8.

J is TRBJ1-6 and V is TRBV28; possible D gene TRBD1, 5 bases. In germline, CDR1 is MDHEN, CDR2 SYDVKM. This CDR3 comprises 14 residues. V shed 3 bases and J shed 9 bases, with 12 bases lying between them. CDR3 region: CASSFRGAGSPLHF. The CDR3 bases are TGTGCCAGCAGTTTTAGGGGCGCCGGTTCACCCCTCCACTTT.

The V call is TRBV7-9, the J call TRBJ2-2; 9 bases align to TRBD1. V was clipped by 8 bases and J by 3 bases; unmatched bases: 7. This CDR3 has 15 amino acids. CDR1 is SEHNR and CDR2 is FQNEAQ in the germline V gene (reference sequence). CDR3 sequence (DNA): TGTGCCAGCGGCGACCGGGACAGGGACACCGGGGAGCTGTTTTTT. Translation gives CASGDRDRDTGELFF. The full variable domain, its missing parts supplied by reference TRBV7-9 and TRBJ2-2, is DTGVSQNPRHKITKRGQNVTFRCDPISEHNRLYWYRQTLGQGPEFLTYFQNEAQLEKSRLLSDRFSAERPKGSFSTLEIQRTEQGDSAMYLCASGDRDRDTGELFFGEGSRLTVL.

The chain uses TRBV5-1 and TRBJ2-1; D unclear. This CDR3 region has 14 residues. Deletions cut 0 bases from V and 6 bases from J, with 10 bases between. The germline V gene has CDR1 SGHRS and CDR2 YFSETQ. The CDR3 DNA reads TGCGCCAGCAGCTTGGCCGCAGGTTTCAATGAGCAGTTCTTC. Translated, it gives CASSLAAGFNEQFF.

The chain has TRBV6-5 and TRBJ2-2, with 8 bases fitting TRBD2. CDR1 and CDR2 (germline): MNHEY, SVGAGI. V lost 8 bases, J lost 7 bases, and 12 bases stayed unmatched. The length of the CDR3 is 15 residues. CDR3: CASCWGLGGGGELFF. CDR3 sequence (DNA): TGTGCCAGCTGTTGGGGACTAGGGGGGGGCGGGGAGCTGTTTTTT.

V gene TRBV9 combines with J gene TRBJ2-3; D is unresolved. With 0 bases removed from V and 0 bases from J, the gap between germline ends came to 8 bases. The CDR3 has 15 residues. Germline V gives CDR1 SGDLS, CDR2 YYNGEE. The CDR3 spells CASSVGISSTDTQYF. As DNA, the CDR3 is TGTGCCAGCAGCGTAGGAATTAGCAGCACAGATACGCAGTATTTT.

This clone has just a few counts. The rearrangement joins TRBV18 to TRBJ1-2, with D possibly TRBD1 on 5 matching bases. V lost 5 bases, J lost 1 base, and 11 bases lay in between. This CDR3 has 14 residues. The germline gives CDR1 KGHSH, CDR2 LQKENI. DNA of the CDR3: TGTGCCAGCTCAGACGCAGGGTATAACTATGGCTACACCTTC. Translation gives CASSDAGYNYGYTF.